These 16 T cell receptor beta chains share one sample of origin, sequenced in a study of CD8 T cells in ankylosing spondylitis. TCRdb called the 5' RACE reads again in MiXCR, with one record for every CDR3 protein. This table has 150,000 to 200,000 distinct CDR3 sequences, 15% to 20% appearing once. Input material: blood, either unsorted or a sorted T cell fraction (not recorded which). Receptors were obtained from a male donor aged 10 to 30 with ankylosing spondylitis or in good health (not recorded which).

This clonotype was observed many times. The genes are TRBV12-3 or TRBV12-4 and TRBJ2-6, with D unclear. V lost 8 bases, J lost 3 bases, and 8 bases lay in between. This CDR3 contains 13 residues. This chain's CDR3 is CASCYLGANVLTF. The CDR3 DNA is TGTGCCAGCTGTTATCTTGGGGCCAACGTCCTGACTTTC.

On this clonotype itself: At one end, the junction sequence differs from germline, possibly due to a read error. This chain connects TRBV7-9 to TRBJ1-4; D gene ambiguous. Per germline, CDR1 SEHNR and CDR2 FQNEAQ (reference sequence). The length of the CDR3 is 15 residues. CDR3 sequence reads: CASSLDGHAKEKLFF. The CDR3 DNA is TGTGCCAGCAGCTTAGACGGGCACGCTAAGGAAAAACTGTTTTTT.

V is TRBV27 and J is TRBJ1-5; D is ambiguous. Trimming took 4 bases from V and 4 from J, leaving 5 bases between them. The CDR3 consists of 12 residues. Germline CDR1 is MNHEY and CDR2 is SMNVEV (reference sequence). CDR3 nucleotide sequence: TGTGCCAGCAGTTCTTTAAATCAGCCCCAGCATTTT. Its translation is CASSSLNQPQHF.

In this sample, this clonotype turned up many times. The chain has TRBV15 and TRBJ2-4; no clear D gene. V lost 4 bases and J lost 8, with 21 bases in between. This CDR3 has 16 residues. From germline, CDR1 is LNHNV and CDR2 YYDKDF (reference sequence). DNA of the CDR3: TGTGCCACCAGCAACAAAAGGAAGGACGCTAGTTACATTCAGTACTTC. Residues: CATSNKRKDASYIQYF.

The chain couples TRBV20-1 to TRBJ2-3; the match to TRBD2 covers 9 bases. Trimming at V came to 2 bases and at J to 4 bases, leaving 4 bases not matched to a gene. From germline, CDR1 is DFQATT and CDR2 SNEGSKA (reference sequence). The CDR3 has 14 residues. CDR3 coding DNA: TGCAGTGCTAGAATAGCGGGAGAATCAGATACGCAGTATTTT. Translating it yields CSARIAGESDTQYF.

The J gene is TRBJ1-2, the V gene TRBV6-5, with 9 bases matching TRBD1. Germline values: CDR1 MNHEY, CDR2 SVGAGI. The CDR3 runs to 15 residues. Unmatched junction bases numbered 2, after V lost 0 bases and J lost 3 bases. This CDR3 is CASSYSDRGYYGYTF. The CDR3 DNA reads TGTGCCAGCAGTTACTCGGACAGGGGCTACTATGGCTACACCTTC.

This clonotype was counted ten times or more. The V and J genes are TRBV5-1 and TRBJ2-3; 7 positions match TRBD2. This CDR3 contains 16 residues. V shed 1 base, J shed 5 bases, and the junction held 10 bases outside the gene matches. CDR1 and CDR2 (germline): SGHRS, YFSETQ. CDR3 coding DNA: TGCGCCAGCAGCTTGTTTTGGCGGGGGAGTGAAGATACGCAGTATTTT. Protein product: CASSLFWRGSEDTQYF.

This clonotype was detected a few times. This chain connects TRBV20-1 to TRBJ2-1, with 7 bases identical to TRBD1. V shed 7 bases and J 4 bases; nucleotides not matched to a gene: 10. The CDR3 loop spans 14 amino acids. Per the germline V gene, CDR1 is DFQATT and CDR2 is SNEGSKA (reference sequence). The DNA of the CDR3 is TGCAGTGTTACCGAGACAGGGCTATACAATGAGCAGTTCTTC. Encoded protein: CSVTETGLYNEQFF.

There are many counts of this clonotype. The CDR3 DNA reads TGCAGCGTTGTGGGGCAGGGCGGACTTACCCAGCCAGCTTTCTTT. Its translation is CSVVGQGGLTQPAFF. This chain connects TRBV29-1 to TRBJ1-1; a weak D match, TRBD1 (5 bases). Trimming left V 4 bases short and J 10 bases short, with 25 bases between. The length of the CDR3 is 15 residues. Germline loops: CDR1 SQVTM, CDR2 ANQGSEA.

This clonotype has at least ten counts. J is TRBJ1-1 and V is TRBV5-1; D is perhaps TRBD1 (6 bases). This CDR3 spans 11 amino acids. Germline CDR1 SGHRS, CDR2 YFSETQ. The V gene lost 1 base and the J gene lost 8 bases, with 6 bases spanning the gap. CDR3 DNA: TGCGCCAGCAGCTTGACAGGGGAAGCTTTCTTT. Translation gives CASSLTGEAFF.

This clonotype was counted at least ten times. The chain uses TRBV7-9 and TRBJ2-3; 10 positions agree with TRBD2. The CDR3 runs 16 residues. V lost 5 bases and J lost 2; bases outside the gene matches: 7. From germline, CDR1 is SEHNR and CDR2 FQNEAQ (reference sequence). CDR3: CASSRLAGEVTDTQYF. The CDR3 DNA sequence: TGTGCCAGCAGCCGGCTAGCGGGAGAGGTCACAGATACGCAGTATTTT.

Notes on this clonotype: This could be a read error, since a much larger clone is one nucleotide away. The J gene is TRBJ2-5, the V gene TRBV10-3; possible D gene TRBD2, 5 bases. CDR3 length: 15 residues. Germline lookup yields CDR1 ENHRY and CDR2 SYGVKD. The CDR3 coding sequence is TGTGCCATCAGTGAGTCGAGGGCCCCCGAGGAGACCGAGTACTTC. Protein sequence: CAISESRAPEETEYF.

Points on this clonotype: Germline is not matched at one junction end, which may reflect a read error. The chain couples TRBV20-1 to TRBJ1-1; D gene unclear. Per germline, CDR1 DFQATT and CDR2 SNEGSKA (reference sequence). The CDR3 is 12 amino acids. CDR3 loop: CSAIPRFDEALF. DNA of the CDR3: TGCAGTGCTATACCCAGGTTCGATGAAGCTCTCTTT.

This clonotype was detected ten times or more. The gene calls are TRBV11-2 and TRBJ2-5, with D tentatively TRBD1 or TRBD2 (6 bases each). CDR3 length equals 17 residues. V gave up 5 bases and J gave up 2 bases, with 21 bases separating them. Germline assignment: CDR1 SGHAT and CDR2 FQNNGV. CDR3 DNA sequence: TGTGCCAGCAGCCCCCGGAGGGGGGCGCGGGGTCAAGAGACCCAGTACTTC. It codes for CASSPRRGARGQETQYF.

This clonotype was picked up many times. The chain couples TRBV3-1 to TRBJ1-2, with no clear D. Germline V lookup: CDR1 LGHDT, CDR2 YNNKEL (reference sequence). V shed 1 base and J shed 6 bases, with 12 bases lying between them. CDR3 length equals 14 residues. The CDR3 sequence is CASSQAPTEDGYTF. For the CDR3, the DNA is TGTGCCAGCAGCCAAGCGCCTACAGAAGATGGCTACACCTTC. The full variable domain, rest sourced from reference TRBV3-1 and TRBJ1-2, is DTAVSQTPKYLVTQMGNDKSIKCEQNLGHDTMYWYKQDSKKFLKIMFSYNNKELIINETVPNRFSPKSPDKAHLNLHINSLELGDSAVYFCASSQAPTEDGYTFGSGTRLTVV.

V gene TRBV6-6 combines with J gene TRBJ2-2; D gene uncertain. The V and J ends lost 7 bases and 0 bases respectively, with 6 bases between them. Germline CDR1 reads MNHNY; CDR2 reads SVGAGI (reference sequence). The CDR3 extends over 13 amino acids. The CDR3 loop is CASIQPNTGELFF. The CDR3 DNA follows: TGTGCCAGCATCCAGCCGAACACCGGGGAGCTGTTTTTT.